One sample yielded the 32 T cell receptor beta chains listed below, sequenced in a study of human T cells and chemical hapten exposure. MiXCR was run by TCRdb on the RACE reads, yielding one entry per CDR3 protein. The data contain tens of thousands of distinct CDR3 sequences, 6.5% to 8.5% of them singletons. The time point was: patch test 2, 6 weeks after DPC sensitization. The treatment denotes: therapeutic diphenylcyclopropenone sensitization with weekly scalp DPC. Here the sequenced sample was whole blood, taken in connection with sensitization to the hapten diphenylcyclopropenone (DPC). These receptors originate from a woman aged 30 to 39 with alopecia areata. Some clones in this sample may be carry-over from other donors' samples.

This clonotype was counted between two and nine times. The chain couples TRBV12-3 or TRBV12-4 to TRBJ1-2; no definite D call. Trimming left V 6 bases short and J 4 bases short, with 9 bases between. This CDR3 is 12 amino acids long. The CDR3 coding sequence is TGTGCCAGCAGGGCTGTAGGCTATGGCTACACCTTC. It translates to CASRAVGYGYTF.

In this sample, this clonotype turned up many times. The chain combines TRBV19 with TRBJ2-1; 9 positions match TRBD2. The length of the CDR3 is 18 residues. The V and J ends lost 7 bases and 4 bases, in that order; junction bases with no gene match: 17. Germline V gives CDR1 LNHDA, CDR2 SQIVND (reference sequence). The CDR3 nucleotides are TGTGCCAGTACCCCTGGGTTCATCGCTAGCGGGGCGTACAATGAGCAGTTCTTC. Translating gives CASTPGFIASGAYNEQFF.

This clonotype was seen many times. In DNA form, the CDR3 reads TGTGCCAGCAGCCCCGGGCAAAGTCGGCCTGGCTACACCTTC. Amino acids: CASSPGQSRPGYTF. The chain is built from TRBV3-1 and TRBJ1-2; no firm D call. CDR1 LGHDT and CDR2 YNNKEL come from the germline V gene (reference sequence). V shed 4 bases and J shed 7 bases, with 16 bases lying between them. The CDR3 has 14 amino acids.

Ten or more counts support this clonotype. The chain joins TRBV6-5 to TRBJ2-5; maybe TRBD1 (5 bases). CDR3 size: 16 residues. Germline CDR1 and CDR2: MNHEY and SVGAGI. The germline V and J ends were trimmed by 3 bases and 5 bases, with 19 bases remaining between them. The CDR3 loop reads CASSYDRPVGPETQYF. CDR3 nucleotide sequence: TGTGCCAGCAGTTATGACAGACCAGTAGGTCCGGAGACCCAGTACTTC.

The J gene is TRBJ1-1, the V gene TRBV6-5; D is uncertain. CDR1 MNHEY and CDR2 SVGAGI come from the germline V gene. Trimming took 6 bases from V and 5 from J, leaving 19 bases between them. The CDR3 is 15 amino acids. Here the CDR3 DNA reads TGTGCCAGCAGATATCAGGACTGGGGAGAAACTGAAGCTTTCTTT. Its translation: CASRYQDWGETEAFF.

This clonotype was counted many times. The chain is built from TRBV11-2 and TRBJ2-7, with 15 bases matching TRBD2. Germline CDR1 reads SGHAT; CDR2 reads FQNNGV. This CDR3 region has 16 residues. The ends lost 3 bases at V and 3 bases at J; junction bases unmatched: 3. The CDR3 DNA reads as TGTGCCAGCAGCTTGGGACTAGCGGGGGGAAACTACGAGCAGTACTTC. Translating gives CASSLGLAGGNYEQYF.

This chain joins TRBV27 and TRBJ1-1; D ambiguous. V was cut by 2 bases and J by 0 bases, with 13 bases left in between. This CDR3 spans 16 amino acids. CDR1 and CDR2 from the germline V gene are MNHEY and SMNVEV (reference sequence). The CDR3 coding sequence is TGTGCCAGCAGTTTAATGTGGGGTAACATGAACACTGAAGCTTTCTTT. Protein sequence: CASSLMWGNMNTEAFF.

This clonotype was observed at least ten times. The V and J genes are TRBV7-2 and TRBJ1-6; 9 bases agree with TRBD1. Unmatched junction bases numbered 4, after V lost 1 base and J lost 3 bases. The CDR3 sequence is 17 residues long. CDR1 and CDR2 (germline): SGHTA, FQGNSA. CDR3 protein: CASSLEDRGIYNSPLHF. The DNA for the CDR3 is TGTGCCAGCAGCTTAGAGGACAGGGGCATCTATAATTCACCCCTCCACTTT.

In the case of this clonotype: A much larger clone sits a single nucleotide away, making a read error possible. The CDR3 nucleotides are TGTGCTAGTGGTTTCGGGGGCCTCCCACGATATGGCTACTCCTTC. This sequence encodes CASGFGGLPRYGYSF. The rearrangement joins TRBV12-5 to TRBJ1-2; perhaps TRBD1 as D (6 bases). CDR3 size: 15 residues. The germline CDR1 and CDR2 sequences are LGHNT and FRNRAP. Together with reference TRBV12-5 and TRBJ1-2, the CDR3 gives the full variable domain: DARVTQTPRHKVTEMGQEVTMRCQPILGHNTVFWYRQTMMQGLELLAYFRNRAPLDDSGMPKDRFSAEMPDATLATLKIQPSEPRDSAVYFCASGFGGLPRYGYSFGSGTRLTVV.

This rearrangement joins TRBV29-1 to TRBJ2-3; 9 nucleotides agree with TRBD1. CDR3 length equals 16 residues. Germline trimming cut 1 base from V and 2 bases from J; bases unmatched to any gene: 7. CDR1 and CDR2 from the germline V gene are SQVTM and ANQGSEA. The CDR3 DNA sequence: TGCAGCGTTGAAGTCCCGAACAGGGGGCTCACAGATACGCAGTATTTT. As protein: CSVEVPNRGLTDTQYF.

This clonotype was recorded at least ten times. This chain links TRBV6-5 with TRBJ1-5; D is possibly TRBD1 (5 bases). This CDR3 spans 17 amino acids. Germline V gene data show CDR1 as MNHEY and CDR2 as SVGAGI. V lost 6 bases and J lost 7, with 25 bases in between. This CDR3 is CASRPNKRPNKGQPQHF. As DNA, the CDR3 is TGTGCCAGCAGACCCAATAAAAGACCCAATAAGGGGCAGCCCCAGCATTTT.

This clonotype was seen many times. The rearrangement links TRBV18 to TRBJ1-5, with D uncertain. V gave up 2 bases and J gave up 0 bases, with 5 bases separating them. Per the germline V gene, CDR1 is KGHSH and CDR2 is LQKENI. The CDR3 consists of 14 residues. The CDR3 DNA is TGTGCCAGCTCACCAGCGGATAGCAATCAGCCCCAGCATTTT. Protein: CASSPADSNQPQHF. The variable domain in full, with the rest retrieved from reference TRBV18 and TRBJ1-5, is NAGVMQNPRHLVRRRGQEARLRCSPMKGHSHVYWYRQLPEEGLKFMVYLQKENIIDESGMPKERFSAEFPKEGPSILRIQQVVRGDSAAYFCASSPADSNQPQHFGDGTRLSIL.

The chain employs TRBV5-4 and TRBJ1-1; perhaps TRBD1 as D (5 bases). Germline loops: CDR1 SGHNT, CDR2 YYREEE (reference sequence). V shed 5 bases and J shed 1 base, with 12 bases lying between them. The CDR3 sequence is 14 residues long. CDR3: CASSFDSQNTEAFF. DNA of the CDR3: TGTGCCAGCAGTTTCGACAGCCAGAACACTGAAGCTTTCTTT.

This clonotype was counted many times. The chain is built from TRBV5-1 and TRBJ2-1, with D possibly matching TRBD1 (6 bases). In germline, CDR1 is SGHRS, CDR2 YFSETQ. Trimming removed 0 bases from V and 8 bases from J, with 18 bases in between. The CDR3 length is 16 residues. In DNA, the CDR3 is TGCGCCAGCAGCTTGGGATTTACGCCGGGACACGATGAGCAGTTCTTC. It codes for CASSLGFTPGHDEQFF.

CDR3 amino acids: CASSLGARQGSHEQYF. CDR3 sequence (DNA): TGCGCCAGCAGCTTGGGGGCCCGACAGGGGAGCCACGAGCAGTACTTC. This chain links TRBV5-1 with TRBJ2-7; 8 nucleotides line up with TRBD1. The CDR3 is 16 amino acids. J gave up 5 bases and V 0 bases, and 10 bases lay outside the gene matches. From germline, CDR1 is SGHRS and CDR2 YFSETQ.

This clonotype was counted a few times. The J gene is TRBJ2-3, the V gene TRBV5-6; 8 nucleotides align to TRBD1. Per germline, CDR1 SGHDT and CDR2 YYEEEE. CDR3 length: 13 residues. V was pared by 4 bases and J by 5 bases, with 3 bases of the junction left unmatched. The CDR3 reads CASSVRGQDTQYF. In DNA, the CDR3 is TGTGCCAGCAGCGTCAGGGGGCAAGATACGCAGTATTTT.

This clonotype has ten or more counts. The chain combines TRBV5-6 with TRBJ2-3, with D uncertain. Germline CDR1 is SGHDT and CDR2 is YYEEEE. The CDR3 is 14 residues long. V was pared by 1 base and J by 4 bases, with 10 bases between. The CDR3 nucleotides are TGTGCCAGCAGCTTGAGAAGAGCCCCAGATACGCAGTATTTT. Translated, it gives CASSLRRAPDTQYF.

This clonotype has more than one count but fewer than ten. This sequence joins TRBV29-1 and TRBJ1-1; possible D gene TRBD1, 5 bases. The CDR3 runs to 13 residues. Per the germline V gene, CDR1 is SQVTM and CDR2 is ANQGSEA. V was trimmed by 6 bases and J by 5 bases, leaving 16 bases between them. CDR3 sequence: CSVQGFLGTEAFF. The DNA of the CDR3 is TGCAGCGTCCAGGGCTTTTTAGGGACTGAAGCTTTCTTT.

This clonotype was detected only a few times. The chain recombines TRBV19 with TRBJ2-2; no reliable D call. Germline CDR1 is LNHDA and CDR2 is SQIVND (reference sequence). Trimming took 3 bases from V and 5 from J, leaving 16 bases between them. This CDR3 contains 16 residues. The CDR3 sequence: CASSIGTGVLTGELFF. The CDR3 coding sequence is TGTGCCAGTAGTATTGGTACCGGAGTTCTGACCGGGGAGCTGTTTTTT.

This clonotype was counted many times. The DNA of the CDR3 is TGTGCCAGCAGCTTAGGTGGGACACTGCCCTGGGCCCTACACTACAATGAGCAGTTCTTC. Encoded protein: CASSLGGTLPWALHYNEQFF. The gene calls are TRBV7-2 and TRBJ2-1; D possibly corresponds to TRBD1 (6 bases). The germline V gene encodes CDR1 SGHTA and CDR2 FQGNSA. Trimming left V 1 base short and J 3 bases short, with 25 bases between. CDR3 length: 20 residues.

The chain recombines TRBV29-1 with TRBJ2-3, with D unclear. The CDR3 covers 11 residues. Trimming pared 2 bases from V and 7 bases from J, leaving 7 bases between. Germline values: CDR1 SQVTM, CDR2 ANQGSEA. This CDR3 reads CSVESPHTQYF. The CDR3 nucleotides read TGCAGCGTTGAATCGCCACATACGCAGTATTTT.

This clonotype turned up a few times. CDR3 protein: CAWSIFSRTYNSPLHF. CDR3 bases: TGTGCCTGGAGCATTTTCAGCCGGACCTATAATTCACCCCTCCACTTT. This chain links TRBV30 with TRBJ1-6; D is unresolved. This CDR3 has 16 residues. Per germline, CDR1 GTSNPN and CDR2 SVGIG (reference sequence). Trimming cost V 3 bases and J 2 bases, with 14 bases left between them.

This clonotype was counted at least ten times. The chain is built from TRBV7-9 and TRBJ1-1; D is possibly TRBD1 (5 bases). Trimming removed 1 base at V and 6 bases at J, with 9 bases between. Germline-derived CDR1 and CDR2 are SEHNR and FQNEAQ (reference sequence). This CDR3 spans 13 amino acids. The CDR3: CASSLGGLAEAFF. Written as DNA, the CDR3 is TGTGCCAGCAGCTTAGGGGGCCTGGCTGAAGCTTTCTTT.

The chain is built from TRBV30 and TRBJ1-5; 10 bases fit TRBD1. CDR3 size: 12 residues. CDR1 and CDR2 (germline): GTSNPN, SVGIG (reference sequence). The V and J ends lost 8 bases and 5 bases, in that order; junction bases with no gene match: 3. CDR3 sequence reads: CAHGTGDQPQHF. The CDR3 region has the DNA TGTGCCCACGGGACAGGGGATCAGCCCCAGCATTTT.

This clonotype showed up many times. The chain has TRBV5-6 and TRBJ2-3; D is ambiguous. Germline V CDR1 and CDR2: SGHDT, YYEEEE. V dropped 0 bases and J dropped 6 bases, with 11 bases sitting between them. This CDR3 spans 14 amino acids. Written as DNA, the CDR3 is TGTGCCAGCAGCTTGGGTGGCAGTTGGGATACGCAGTATTTT. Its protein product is CASSLGGSWDTQYF.

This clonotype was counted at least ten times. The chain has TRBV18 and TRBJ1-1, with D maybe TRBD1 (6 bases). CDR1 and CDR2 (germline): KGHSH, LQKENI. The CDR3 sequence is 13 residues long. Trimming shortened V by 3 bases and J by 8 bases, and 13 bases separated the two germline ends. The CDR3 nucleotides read TGTGCCAGCTCACCCGAGGACAGCAGGGAAGCTTTCTTT. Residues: CASSPEDSREAFF.

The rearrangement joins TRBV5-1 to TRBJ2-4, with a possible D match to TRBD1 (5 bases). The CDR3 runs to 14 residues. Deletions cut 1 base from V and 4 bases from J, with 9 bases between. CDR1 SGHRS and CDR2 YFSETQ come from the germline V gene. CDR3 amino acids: CASSLSGQKNIQYF. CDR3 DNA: TGCGCCAGCAGCTTGTCTGGACAAAAAAACATTCAGTACTTC.

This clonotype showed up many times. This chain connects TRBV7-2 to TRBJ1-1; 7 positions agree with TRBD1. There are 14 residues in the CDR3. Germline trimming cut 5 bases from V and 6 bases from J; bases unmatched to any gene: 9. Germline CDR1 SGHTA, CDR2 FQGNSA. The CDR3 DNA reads TGTGCCAGCAGCCTAGACAGGGTCATACCTGAAGCTTTCTTT. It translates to CASSLDRVIPEAFF.

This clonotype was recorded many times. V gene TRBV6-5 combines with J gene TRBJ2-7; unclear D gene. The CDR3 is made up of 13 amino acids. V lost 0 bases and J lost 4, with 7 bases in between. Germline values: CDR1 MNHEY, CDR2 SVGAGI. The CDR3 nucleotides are TGTGCCAGCAGTTACTCCGACGGGTACGAGCAGTACTTC. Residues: CASSYSDGYEQYF.

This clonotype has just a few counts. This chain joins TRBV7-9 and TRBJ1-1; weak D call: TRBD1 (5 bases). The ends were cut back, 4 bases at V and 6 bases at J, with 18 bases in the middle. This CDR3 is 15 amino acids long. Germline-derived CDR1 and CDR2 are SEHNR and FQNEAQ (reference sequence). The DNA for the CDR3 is TGTGCCAGCAGCTCGCAGGGATCCCTCTGGTCTGAAGCTTTCTTT. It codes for CASSSQGSLWSEAFF. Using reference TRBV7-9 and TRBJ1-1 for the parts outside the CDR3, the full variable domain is DTGVSQNPRHKITKRGQNVTFRCDPISEHNRLYWYRQTLGQGPEFLTYFQNEAQLEKSRLLSDRFSAERPKGSFSTLEIQRTEQGDSAMYLCASSSQGSLWSEAFFGQGTRLTVV.

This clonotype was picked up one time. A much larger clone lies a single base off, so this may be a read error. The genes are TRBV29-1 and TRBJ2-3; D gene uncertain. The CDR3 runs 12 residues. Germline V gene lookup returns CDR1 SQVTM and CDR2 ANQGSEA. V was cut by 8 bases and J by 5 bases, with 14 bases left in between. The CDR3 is CSILRTGDTQYF. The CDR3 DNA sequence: TGCAGCATTTTGCGGACCGGAGATACGCAGTATTTT.

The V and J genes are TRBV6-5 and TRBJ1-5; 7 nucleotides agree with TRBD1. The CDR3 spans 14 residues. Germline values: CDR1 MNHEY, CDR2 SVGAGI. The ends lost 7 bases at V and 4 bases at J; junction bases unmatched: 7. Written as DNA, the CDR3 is TGTGCCAGCACCCCGGGACAGCTTAATCAGCCCCAGCATTTT. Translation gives CASTPGQLNQPQHF.